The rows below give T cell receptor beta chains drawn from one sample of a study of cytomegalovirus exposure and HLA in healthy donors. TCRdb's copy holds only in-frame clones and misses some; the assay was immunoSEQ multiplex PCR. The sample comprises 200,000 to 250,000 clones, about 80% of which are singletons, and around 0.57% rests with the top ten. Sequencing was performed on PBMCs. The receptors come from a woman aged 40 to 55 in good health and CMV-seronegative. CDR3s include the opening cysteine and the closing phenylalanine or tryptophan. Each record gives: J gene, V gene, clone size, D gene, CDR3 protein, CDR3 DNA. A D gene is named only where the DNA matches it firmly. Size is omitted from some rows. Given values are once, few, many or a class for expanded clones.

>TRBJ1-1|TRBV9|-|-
CASSELAGSNTEAFF
TGTGCCAGCAGCGAGTTGGCGGGATCGAACACTGAAGCTTTCTTT
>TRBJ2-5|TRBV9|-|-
CASSEPWETQYF
TGTGCCAGCAGCGAGCCATGGGAGACCCAGTACTTC
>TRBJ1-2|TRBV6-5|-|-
CASRAAGGYTF
TGTGCCAGCAGGGCAGCCGGGGGCTACACCTTC
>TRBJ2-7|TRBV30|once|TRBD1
CASRDRGSYEQYF
TGTGCCTCCCGGGACAGGGGTTCCTACGAGCAGTACTTC
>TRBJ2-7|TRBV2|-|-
CASSVPNTYEQYF
TGTGCCAGCAGTGTACCCAACACCTACGAGCAGTACTTC
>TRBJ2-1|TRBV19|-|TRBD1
CASKAQGAGYNEQFF
TGTGCCAGTAAGGCCCAGGGGGCGGGTTACAATGAGCAGTTCTTC
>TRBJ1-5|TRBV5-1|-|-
CASSLVGGSNQPQHF
TGCGCCAGCAGCTTGGTGGGGGGGAGCAATCAGCCCCAGCATTTT
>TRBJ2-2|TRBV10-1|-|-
CASSKRQPANTGELFF
TGCGCCAGCAGCAAAAGACAGCCAGCGAACACCGGGGAGCTGTTTTTT
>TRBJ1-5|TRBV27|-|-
CASSFGSGQPQHF
TGTGCCAGCAGTTTTGGTTCGGGTCAGCCCCAGCATTTT
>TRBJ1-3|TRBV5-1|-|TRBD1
CASSLSTGVAGNTIYF
TGCGCCAGCAGCCTTTCGACAGGGGTAGCTGGAAACACCATATATTTT
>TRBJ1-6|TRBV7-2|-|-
CASSSGRGFGSPLHF
TGTGCCAGCAGCTCAGGACGGGGGTTTGGGTCACCCCTCCACTTT
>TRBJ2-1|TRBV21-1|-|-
CASSKKSGDYLDEQFF
TGTGCCAGCAGCAAAAAAAGCGGTGATTACTTAGATGAGCAGTTCTTC
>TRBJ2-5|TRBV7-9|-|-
CASSPPGETQYF
TGTGCCAGCAGCCCTCCGGGGGAGACCCAGTACTTC
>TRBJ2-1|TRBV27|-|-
CASSPLGGLYNEQFF
TGTGCCAGCAGTCCCTTGGGGGGGCTCTACAATGAGCAGTTCTTC
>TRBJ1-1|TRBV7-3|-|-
CASSPTPGHLGTEAFF
TGTGCCAGCAGCCCCACCCCAGGACACCTTGGGACTGAAGCTTTCTTT
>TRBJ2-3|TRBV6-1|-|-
CASSESRGPTQYF
TGTGCCAGCAGTGAATCGCGGGGACCGACGCAGTATTTT
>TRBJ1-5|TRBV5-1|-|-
CASSPTGNSNQPQHF
TGCGCCAGCAGCCCTACAGGGAATAGCAATCAGCCCCAGCATTTT
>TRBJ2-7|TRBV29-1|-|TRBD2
CSVVNPRGVDEQYF
TGCAGCGTTGTAAACCCTCGGGGGGTGGACGAGCAGTACTTC
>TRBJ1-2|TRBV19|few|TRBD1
CASRKTGTALYGYTF
TGTGCCAGTAGGAAGACCGGGACAGCTCTCTATGGCTACACCTTC
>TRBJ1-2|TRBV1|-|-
CTSSRLGLNYGYTF
TGCACCAGCAGCCGCCTTGGCCTTAACTATGGCTACACCTTC
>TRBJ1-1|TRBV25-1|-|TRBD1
CASSPRTGAEEAFF
TGTGCCAGCAGTCCTCGTACAGGGGCAGAGGAAGCTTTCTTT
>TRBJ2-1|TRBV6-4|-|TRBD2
CASSALAGGNNEQFF
TGTGCCAGCAGTGCCTTAGCGGGGGGGAACAATGAGCAGTTCTTC
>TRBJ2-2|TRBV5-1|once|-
CASRSQGSNTGELFF
TGCGCCAGCAGATCTCAGGGGTCAAACACCGGGGAGCTGTTTTTT
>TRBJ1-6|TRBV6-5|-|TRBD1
CASSLGTDNSPLHF
TGTGCCAGCAGCCTCGGGACAGATAATTCACCCCTCCACTTT
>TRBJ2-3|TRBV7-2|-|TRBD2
CASSSRTSGATDTQYF
TGTGCCAGCAGCAGTCGGACTAGCGGGGCCACAGATACGCAGTATTTT
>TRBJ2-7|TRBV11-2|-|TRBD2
CASSNPRGSDEQYF
TGTGCCAGCAGCAATCCCCGCGGGAGCGACGAGCAGTACTTC
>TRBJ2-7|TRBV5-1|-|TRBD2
CASSLNEAGDEQYF
TGCGCCAGCAGCTTGAACGAAGCGGGGGACGAGCAGTACTTC
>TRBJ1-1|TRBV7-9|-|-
CSSSFRNTEAFF
TGTTCCAGCAGCTTCAGAAACACTGAAGCTTTCTTT
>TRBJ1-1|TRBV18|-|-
CATKDSQDTEAFF
TGTGCCACCAAAGACAGTCAGGACACTGAAGCTTTCTTT
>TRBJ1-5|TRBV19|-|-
CASSIDRDQPQHF
TGTGCCAGTAGTATAGATCGCGATCAGCCCCAGCATTTT
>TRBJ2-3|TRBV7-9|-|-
CASSHPTDTQYF
TGTGCCAGCAGCCATCCCACAGATACGCAGTATTTT
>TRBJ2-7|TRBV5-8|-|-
CASTPREQYF
TGTGCCAGCACCCCTCGCGAGCAGTACTTC
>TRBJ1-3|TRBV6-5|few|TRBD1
CASSRQGASNTIYF
TGTGCCAGCAGTCGTCAGGGGGCTAGCAACACCATATATTTT
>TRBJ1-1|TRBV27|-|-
CASSSQGLGNTEAFF
TGTGCCAGCAGTTCCCAGGGTTTGGGGAACACTGAAGCTTTCTTT
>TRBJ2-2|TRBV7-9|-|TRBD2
CASSRGLAGGPGELFF
TGTGCCAGCAGCCGTGGACTAGCGGGGGGGCCCGGGGAGCTGTTTTTT
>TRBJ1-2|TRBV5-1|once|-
CASSVLGGYGYTF
TGCGCCAGCAGCGTTCTAGGGGGATATGGCTACACCTTC
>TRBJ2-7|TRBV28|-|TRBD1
CATRDRSDEQYF
TGTGCCACCCGGGACAGGTCGGACGAGCAGTACTTC
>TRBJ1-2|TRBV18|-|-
CASSLYHTRDSGYTF
TGTGCCAGCTCACTTTATCATACACGGGACTCTGGCTACACCTTC
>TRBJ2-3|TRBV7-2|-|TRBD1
CASSLRTGGTDTQYF
TGTGCCAGCAGCTTACGGACAGGGGGCACAGATACGCAGTATTTT
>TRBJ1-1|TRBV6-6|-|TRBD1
CASRPPQGRNTEAFF
TGTGCCAGCAGGCCCCCACAGGGGAGGAACACTGAAGCTTTCTTT
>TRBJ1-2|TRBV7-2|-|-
CASSYDSYGYTF
TGTGCCAGCAGCTACGACAGCTATGGCTACACCTTC
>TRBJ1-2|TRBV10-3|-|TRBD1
CAISESGTGVGYTF
TGTGCCATCAGTGAGTCCGGGACAGGGGTTGGCTACACCTTC
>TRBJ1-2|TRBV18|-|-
CASSPLQGGIYGYTF
TGTGCCAGCTCACCGCTACAGGGCGGAATCTATGGCTACACCTTC
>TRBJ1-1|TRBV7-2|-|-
CASSLVGGELMNTEAFF
TGTGCCAGCAGCTTAGTGGGGGGGGAGCTAATGAACACTGAAGCTTTCTTT
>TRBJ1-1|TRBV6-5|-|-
CASSYSGSLNTEAFF
TGTGCCAGCAGTTACTCGGGCAGCTTGAACACTGAAGCTTTCTTT
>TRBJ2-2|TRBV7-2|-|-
CASSLMRDTGELFF
TGTGCCAGCAGCTTAATGCGGGACACCGGGGAGCTGTTTTTT
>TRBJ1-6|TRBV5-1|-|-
CASSLLADNSPLHF
TGCGCCAGCAGCTTGCTGGCGGATAATTCACCCCTCCACTTT
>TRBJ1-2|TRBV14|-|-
CASSPGRGAGYGYTF
TGTGCCAGCAGTCCGGGCCGGGGGGCTGGGTATGGCTACACCTTC
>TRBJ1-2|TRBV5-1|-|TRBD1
CASSLWGTESGYTF
TGCGCCAGCAGCTTGTGGGGGACAGAGAGCGGCTACACCTTC
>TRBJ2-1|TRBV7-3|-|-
CASSFRVYNEQFF
TGTGCCAGCAGCTTCAGGGTATACAATGAGCAGTTCTTC
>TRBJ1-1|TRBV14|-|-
CASSQELRRNTEAFF
TGTGCCAGCAGCCAAGAGCTCAGGCGGAACACTGAAGCTTTCTTT
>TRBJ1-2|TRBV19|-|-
CASRGGLANYGYTF
TGTGCCAGTCGTGGCGGCTTAGCTAACTATGGCTACACCTTC
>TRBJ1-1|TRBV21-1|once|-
CASSTARVRGVNTEAFF
TGTGCCAGCAGCACGGCGCGGGTCAGGGGAGTGAACACTGAAGCTTTCTTT
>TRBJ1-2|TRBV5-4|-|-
CASRRTDDYGYTF
TGTGCCAGCAGACGGACAGACGATTATGGCTACACCTTC
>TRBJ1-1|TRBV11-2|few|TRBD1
CASSWDRGGDTEAFF
TGTGCCAGCAGCTGGGACAGGGGGGGGGACACTGAAGCTTTCTTT
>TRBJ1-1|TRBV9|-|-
CASSERTEAFF
TGTGCCAGCAGCGAGAGGACTGAAGCTTTCTTT
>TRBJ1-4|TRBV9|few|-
CASSVAVSTNEKLFF
TGTGCCAGCAGCGTAGCGGTCTCAACTAATGAAAAACTGTTTTTT
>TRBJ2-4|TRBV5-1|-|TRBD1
CASSLQGAPGDIQYF
TGCGCCAGCAGCTTGCAGGGGGCTCCGGGGGACATTCAGTACTTC
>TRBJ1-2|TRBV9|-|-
CASSTGLDYGYTF
TGTGCCAGCAGCACGGGGTTGGACTATGGCTACACCTTC
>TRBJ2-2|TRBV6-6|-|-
CASSSPLGELFF
TGTGCCAGCAGTTCCCCCCTAGGGGAGCTGTTTTTT